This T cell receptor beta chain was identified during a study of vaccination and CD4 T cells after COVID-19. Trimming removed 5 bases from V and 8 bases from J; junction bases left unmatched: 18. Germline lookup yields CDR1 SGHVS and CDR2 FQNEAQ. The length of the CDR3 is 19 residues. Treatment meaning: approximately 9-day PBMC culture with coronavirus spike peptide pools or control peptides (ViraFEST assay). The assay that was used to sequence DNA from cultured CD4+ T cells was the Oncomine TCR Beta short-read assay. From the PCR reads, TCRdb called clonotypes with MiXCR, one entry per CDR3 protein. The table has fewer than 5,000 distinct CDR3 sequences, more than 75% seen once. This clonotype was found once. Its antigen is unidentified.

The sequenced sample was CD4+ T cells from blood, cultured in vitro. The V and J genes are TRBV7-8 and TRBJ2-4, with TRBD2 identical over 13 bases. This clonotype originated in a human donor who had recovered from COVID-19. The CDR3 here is CASSPSITSGRAAGYIQYF. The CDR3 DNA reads TGTGCCAGCAGCCCAAGTATCACTAGCGGGAGGGCCGCGGGATACATTCAGTACTTC.